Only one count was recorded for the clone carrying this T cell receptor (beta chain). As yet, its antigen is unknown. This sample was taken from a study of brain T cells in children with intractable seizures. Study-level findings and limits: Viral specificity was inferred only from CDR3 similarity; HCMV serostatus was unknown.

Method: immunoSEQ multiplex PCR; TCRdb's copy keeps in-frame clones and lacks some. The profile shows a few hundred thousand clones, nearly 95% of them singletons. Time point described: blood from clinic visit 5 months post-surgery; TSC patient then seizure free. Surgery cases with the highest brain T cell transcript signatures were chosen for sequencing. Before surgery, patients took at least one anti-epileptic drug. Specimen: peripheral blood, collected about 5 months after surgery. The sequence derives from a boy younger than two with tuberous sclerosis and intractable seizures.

The CDR3 here is CASSFRRASSGNTIYF. CDR3 nucleotides: TGTGCCAGCAGCTTTCGGAGGGCCTCCTCTGGAAACACCATATATTTT. J is TRBJ1-3 and V is TRBV11-2; no clear D gene. Germline loops: CDR1 SGHAT, CDR2 FQNNGV. The CDR3 is 16 amino acids. V was pared by 3 bases and J by 0 bases, with 12 bases between.